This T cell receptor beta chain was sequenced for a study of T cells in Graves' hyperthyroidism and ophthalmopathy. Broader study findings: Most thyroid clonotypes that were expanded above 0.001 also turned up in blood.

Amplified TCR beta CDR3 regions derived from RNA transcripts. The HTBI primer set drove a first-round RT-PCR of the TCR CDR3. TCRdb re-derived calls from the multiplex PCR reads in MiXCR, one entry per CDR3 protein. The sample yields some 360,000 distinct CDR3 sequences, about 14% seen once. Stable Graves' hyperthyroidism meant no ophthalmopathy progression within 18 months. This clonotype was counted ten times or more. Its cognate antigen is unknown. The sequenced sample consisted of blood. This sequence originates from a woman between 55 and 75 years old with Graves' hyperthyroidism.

The CDR3 nucleotides are TGTGCCAGCAGCCAAGACGGGACTAGCGGCCCTGATACGCAGTATTTT. Amino acid sequence: CASSQDGTSGPDTQYF. The chain has TRBV4-2 and TRBJ2-3, with TRBD2 identical over 11 bases. Germline CDR1 and CDR2: LGHNA and YNFKEQ. CDR3 size: 16 residues. The V and J ends lost 0 bases and 6 bases, in that order; junction bases with no gene match: 5.